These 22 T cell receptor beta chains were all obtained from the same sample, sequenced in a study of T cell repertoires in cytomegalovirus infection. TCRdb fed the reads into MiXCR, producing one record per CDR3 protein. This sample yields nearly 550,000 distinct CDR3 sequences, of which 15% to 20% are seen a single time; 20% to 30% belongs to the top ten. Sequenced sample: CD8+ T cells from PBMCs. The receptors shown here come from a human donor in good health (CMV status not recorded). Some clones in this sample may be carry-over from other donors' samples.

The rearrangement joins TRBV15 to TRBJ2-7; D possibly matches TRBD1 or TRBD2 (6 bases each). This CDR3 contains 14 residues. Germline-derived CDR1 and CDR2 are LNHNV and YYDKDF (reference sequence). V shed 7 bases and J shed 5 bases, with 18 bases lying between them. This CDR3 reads CATTPEGGSDEQYF. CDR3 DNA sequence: TGTGCCACCACCCCTGAGGGGGGCTCGGACGAGCAGTACTTC.

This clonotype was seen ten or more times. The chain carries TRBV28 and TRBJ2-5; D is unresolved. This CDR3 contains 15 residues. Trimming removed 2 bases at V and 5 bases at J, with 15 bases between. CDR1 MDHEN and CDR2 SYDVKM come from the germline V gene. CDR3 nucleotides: TGTGCCAGCAGTTTAGAGAAGTCTGGTAGGGAGACCCAGTACTTC. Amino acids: CASSLEKSGRETQYF. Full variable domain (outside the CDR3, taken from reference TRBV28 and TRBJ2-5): DVKVTQSSRYLVKRTGEKVFLECVQDMDHENMFWYRQDPGLGLRLIYFSYDVKMKEKGDIPEGYSVSREKKERFSLILESASTNQTSMYLCASSLEKSGRETQYFGPGTRLLVL.

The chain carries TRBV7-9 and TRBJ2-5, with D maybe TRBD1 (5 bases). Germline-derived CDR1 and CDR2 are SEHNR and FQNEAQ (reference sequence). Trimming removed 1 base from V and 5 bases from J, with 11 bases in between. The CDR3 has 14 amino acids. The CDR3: CASSLGQFVETQYF. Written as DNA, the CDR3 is TGTGCCAGCAGCTTAGGACAGTTTGTTGAGACCCAGTACTTC.

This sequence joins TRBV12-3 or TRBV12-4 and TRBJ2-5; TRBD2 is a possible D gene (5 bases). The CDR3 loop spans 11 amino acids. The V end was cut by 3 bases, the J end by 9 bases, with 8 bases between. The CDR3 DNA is TGTGCCAGCAGTTTTAAGGAGGCCCAGTACTTC. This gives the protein CASSFKEAQYF.

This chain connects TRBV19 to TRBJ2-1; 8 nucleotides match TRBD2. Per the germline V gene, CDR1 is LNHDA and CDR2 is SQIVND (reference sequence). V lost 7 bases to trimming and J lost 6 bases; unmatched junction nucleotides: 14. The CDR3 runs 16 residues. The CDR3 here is CASTHRRAGGINEQFF. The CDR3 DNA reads TGTGCCAGTACCCACCGGCGGGCGGGGGGTATCAATGAGCAGTTCTTC.

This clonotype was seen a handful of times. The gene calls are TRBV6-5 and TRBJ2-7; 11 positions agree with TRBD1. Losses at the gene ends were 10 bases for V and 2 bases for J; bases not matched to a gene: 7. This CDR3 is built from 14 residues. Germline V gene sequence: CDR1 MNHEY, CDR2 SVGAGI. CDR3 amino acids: CATGPGQGAYEQYF. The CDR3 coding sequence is TGTGCCACAGGGCCGGGACAGGGGGCCTACGAGCAGTACTTC.

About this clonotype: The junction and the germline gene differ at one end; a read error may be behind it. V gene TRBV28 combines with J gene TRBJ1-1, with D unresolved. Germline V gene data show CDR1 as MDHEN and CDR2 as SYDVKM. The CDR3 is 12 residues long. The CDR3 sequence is CASSPVGTVAFF. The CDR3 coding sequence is TGTGCCAGCAGCCCGGTAGGCACTGTAGCTTTCTTT.

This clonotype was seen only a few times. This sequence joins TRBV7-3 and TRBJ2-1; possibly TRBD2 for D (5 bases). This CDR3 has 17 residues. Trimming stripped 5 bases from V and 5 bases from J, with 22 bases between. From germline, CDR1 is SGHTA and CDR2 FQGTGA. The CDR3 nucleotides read TGTGCCAGCAGCCCTCAACCCGGGGAAAGGGCCCACAATGAGCAGTTCTTC. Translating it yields CASSPQPGERAHNEQFF.

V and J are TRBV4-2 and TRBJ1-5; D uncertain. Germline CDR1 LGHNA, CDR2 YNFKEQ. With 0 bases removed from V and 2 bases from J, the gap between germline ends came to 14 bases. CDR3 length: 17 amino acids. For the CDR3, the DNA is TGTGCCAGCAGCCAAGAGGCGAGGGTTGGGGGCAATCAGCCCCAGCATTTT. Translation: CASSQEARVGGNQPQHF.

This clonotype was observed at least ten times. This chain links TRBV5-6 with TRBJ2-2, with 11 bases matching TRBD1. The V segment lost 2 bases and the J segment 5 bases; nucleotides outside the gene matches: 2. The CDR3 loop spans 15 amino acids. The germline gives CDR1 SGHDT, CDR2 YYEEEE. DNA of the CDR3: TGTGCCAGCAGCTTCGGGACAGGGGGGACCGGGGAGCTGTTTTTT. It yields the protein CASSFGTGGTGELFF.

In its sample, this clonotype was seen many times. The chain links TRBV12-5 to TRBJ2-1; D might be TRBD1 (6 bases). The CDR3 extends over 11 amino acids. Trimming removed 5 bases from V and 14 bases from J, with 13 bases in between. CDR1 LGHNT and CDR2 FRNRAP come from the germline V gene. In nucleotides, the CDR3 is TGTGCTAGTGGTCCCGGGACACCGAAGTTCTTC. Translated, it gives CASGPGTPKFF.

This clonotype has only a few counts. CDR3 DNA: TGTGCCAGCAGCTTGACTGATGATCCCTGGGGGACCCAGTACTTC. Amino acids: CASSLTDDPWGTQYF. The chain employs TRBV11-3 and TRBJ2-5; no clear D gene. The germline CDR1 and CDR2 sequences are SGHNT and YENEEA. The CDR3 has 15 amino acids. The V gene lost 3 bases and the J gene lost 7 bases, with 18 bases spanning the gap.

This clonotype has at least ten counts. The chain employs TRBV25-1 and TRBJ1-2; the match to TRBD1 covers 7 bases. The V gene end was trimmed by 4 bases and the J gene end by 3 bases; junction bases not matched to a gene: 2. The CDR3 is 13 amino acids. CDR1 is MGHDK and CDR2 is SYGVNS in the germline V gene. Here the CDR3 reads CASSADRYYGYTF. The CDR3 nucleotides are TGTGCCAGCAGTGCGGACAGGTACTATGGCTACACCTTC.

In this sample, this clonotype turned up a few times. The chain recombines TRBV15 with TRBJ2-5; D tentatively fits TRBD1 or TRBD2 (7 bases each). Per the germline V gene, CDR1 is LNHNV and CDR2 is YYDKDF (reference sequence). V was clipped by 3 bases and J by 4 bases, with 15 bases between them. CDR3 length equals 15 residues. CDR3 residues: CATSRAQGGGETQYF. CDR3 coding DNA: TGTGCCACCAGCAGGGCTCAGGGGGGGGGAGAGACCCAGTACTTC.

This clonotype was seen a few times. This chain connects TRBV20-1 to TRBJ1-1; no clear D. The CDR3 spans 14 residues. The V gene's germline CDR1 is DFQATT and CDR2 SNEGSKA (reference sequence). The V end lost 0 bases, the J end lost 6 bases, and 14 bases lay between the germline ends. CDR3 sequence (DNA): TGCAGTGCTAGAGACTCTTCGGAGGGTCCTGAAGCTTTCTTT. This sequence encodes CSARDSSEGPEAFF.

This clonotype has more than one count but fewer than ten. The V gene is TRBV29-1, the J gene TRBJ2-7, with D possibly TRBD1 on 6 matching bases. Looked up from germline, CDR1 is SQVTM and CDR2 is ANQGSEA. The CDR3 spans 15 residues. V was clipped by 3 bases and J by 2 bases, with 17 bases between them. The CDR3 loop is CSVDIPTGGTYEQYF. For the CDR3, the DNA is TGCAGCGTTGACATTCCGACAGGTGGCACCTACGAGCAGTACTTC.

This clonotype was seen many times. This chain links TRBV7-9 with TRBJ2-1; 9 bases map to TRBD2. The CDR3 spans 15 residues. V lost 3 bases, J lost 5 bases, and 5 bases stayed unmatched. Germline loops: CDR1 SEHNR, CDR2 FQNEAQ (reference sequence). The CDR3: CASSFVAGAHNEQFF. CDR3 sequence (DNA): TGTGCCAGCAGCTTTGTAGCGGGGGCCCACAATGAGCAGTTCTTC.

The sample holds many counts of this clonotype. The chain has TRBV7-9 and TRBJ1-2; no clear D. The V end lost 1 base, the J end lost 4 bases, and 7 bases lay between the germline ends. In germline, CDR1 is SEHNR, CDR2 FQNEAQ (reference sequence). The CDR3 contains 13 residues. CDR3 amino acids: CASSLDGPYGYTF. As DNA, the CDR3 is TGTGCCAGCAGCTTAGACGGGCCCTATGGCTACACCTTC.

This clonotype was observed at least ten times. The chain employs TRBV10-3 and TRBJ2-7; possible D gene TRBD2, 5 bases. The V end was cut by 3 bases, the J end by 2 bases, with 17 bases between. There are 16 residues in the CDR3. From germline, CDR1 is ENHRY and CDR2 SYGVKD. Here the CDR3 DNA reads TGTGCCATCAGTGAAGCCCCATGGGAGAGTACCTACGAGCAGTACTTC. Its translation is CAISEAPWESTYEQYF.

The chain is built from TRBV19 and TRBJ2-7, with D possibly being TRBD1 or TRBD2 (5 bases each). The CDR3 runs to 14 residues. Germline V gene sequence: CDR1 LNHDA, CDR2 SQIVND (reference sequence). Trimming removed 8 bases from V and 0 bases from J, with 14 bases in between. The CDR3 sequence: CASRGTESSYEQYF. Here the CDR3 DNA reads TGTGCCAGTCGGGGCACAGAAAGCTCCTACGAGCAGTACTTC.

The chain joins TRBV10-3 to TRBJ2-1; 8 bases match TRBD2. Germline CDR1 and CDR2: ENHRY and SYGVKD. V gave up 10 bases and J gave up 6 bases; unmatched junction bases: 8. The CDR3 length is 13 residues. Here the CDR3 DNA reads TGTGCCACCGGGACTAGGTTACGCAATGAGCAGTTCTTC. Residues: CATGTRLRNEQFF.

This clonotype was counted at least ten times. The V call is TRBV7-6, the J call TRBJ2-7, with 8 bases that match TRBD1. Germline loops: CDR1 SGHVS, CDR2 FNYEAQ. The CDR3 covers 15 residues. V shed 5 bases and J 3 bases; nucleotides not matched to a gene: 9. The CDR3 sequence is CASSPSRDRNYEQYF. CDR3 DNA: TGTGCCAGCAGCCCAAGCCGGGACAGGAACTACGAGCAGTACTTC.